Each of the 15 T cell receptor beta chains below was sequenced from the same sample in a study of glioma-infiltrating T cells after dendritic cell vaccination. Time point denoted: after dendritic cell vaccination, including at tumor progression/relapse. Profiled with immunoSEQ multiplex PCR; TCRdb holds only in-frame clones, not every one. There are about 24,000 clones in the sample; roughly 91% occur only once, and roughly 2.9% lies in the top ten. The starting material was blood, obtained after dendritic cell vaccination. Receptors originate from a human donor with glioblastoma.

The DNA for the CDR3 is TGTGCCAGCACTGCCAGGGGTAAAAGGGATCAGCCCCAGCATTTT. Protein: CASTARGKRDQPQHF. The genes are TRBV6-1 and TRBJ1-5; a weak D match, TRBD1 (6 bases). The CDR3 has 15 residues. Germline lookup yields CDR1 MNHNS and CDR2 SASEGT. V lost 7 bases, J lost 5 bases, and 18 bases lay in between.

Note on this clone: Other nucleotide sequences from this sample produce the same CDR3. The gene calls are TRBV7-8 and TRBJ1-5; tentative D call: TRBD1 (6 bases). Germline lookup yields CDR1 SGHVS and CDR2 FQNEAQ. This CDR3 has 14 residues. Trimming removed 2 bases from V and 4 bases from J, with 9 bases in between. The chain's CDR3 is CASSLNRGNQPQHF. DNA of the CDR3: TGTGCCAGCAGCTTAAATAGGGGGAATCAGCCCCAGCATTTT.

The chain links TRBV5-1 to TRBJ1-4; 8 positions agree with TRBD1. CDR3 length: 16 amino acids. With V trimmed by 3 bases and J by 3 bases, 7 bases remained unmatched. Per germline, CDR1 SGHRS and CDR2 YFSETQ. The CDR3 loop reads CASSSGQEVSNEKLFF. The CDR3 DNA sequence: TGCGCCAGCAGCTCGGGACAGGAGGTCTCTAATGAAAAACTGTTTTTT.

The gene calls are TRBV12-5 and TRBJ1-2; a weak D match, TRBD1 (6 bases). Looked up from germline, CDR1 is LGHNT and CDR2 is FRNRAP. The CDR3 sequence is 13 residues long. Trimming left V 1 base short and J 8 bases short, with 11 bases between. The CDR3 coding sequence is TGTGCTAGTGGTTTGGCACAGGGCTCCGGCTACACCTTC. This gives the protein CASGLAQGSGYTF.

This clone has a handful of counts. This sequence joins TRBV10-2 and TRBJ2-3, with a possible D match to TRBD1 (5 bases). The V end was cut by 6 bases, the J end by 6 bases, with 13 bases between. The CDR3 runs to 13 residues. Looked up from germline, CDR1 is WSHSY and CDR2 is SAAADI. CDR3 sequence reads: CASRTVTPDTQYF. The CDR3 bases are TGCGCCAGCAGGACAGTGACTCCGGATACGCAGTATTTT.

This clone was detected only a few times. The J gene is TRBJ1-2, the V gene TRBV6-9, with TRBD1 identical over 7 bases. The CDR3 loop spans 14 amino acids. Germline V gene sequence: CDR1 MNHGY, CDR2 SVAAGI. V was clipped by 3 bases and J by 4 bases; unmatched bases: 5. CDR3 sequence reads: CASSYSTGVYGYTF. CDR3 in DNA: TGTGCCAGCAGTTACTCAACAGGGGTCTATGGCTACACCTTC.

The V call is TRBV4-1, the J call TRBJ2-7, with D perhaps TRBD2 (5 bases). Germline CDR1 and CDR2: MGHRA and YSYEKL. The V end lost 4 bases, the J end lost 6 bases, and 16 bases lay between the germline ends. This CDR3 is 14 amino acids long. The CDR3 nucleotides are TGCGCCAGCAGCCTTATCCCCATAGCGAGCGAGCAGTACTTC. This encodes CASSLIPIASEQYF.

This rearrangement joins TRBV6-1 to TRBJ2-7; the D gene is possibly TRBD1 (6 bases). CDR3 size: 14 residues. CDR1 is MNHNS and CDR2 is SASEGT in the germline V gene. Trimming pared 2 bases from V and 3 bases from J, leaving 11 bases between. CDR3 coding DNA: TGTGCCAGCAGTGAAATAGGGGGTCTCTACGAGCAGTACTTC. It specifies CASSEIGGLYEQYF.

As to this clone: The same CDR3 also results from other DNA sequences found in this sample. J is TRBJ1-6 and V is TRBV13; no firm D call. Trimming stripped 0 bases from V and 11 bases from J, with 11 bases between. Germline-derived CDR1 and CDR2 are PRHDT and FYEKMQ (reference sequence). The CDR3 runs 14 residues. The CDR3 DNA sequence: TGTGCCAGCAGCTTAGGCCTAGAGTTACCACCCCTCCACTTT. Its protein is CASSLGLELPPLHF.

The CDR3 here is CASSQPGQGGEKLFF. CDR3 in DNA: TGCGCCAGCAGCCAACCGGGACAGGGTGGGGAAAAACTGTTTTTT. The rearrangement joins TRBV4-1 to TRBJ1-4; 9 nucleotides match TRBD1. The ends lost 2 bases at V and 8 bases at J; junction bases unmatched: 6. Germline-derived CDR1 and CDR2 are MGHRA and YSYEKL. This CDR3 is 15 amino acids long.

The V and J genes are TRBV11-3 and TRBJ2-5; D is uncertain. Trimming removed 3 bases from V and 4 bases from J, with 9 bases in between. The CDR3 runs to 13 residues. The germline gives CDR1 SGHNT, CDR2 YENEEA. DNA for the CDR3: TGTGCCAGCAGCTTTAACTCCGCAGAGACCCAGTACTTC. This codes for CASSFNSAETQYF. Supplemented by reference TRBV11-3 and TRBJ2-5, the full variable domain reads EAGVVQSPRYKIIEKKQPVAFWCNPISGHNTLYWYLQNLGQGPELLIRYENEEAVDDSQLPKDRFSAERLKGVDSTLKIQPAELGDSAVYLCASSFNSAETQYFGPGTRLLVL.

The rearrangement links TRBV19 to TRBJ2-5; D is perhaps TRBD2 (5 bases). Germline V gene lookup returns CDR1 LNHDA and CDR2 SQIVND (reference sequence). V lost 3 bases and J 5 bases, leaving 7 bases between the germline ends. The CDR3 contains 12 residues. The CDR3 DNA follows: TGTGCCAGTAGTATTCCGGGGGAGACCCAGTACTTC. This translates into CASSIPGETQYF.

The chain has TRBV7-2 and TRBJ2-5; D ambiguous. The better agreement between TRBJ2-7 and the DNA end casts doubt on the J call. Germline V gene lookup returns CDR1 SGHTA and CDR2 FQGNSA. The CDR3 extends over 12 amino acids. DNA for the CDR3: TGTGCCAGCAGCTCCTTAACCTACGAGCAGTACTTC. This sequence encodes CASSSLTYEQYF.

This chain joins TRBV5-1 and TRBJ2-1, with TRBD1 matching 9 bases. Looked up from germline, CDR1 is SGHRS and CDR2 is YFSETQ. J gave up 8 bases and V 0 bases, and 3 bases lay outside the gene matches. The CDR3 length is 14 residues. CDR3 sequence: CASSLGTGADEQFF. CDR3 nucleotides: TGCGCCAGCAGCTTGGGGACAGGGGCAGATGAGCAGTTCTTC.

As concerns this clone: The sample has other DNA sequences that encode this CDR3 too. The chain has TRBV5-4 and TRBJ1-6, with D hard to call. The CDR3 contains 15 residues. Trimming pared 4 bases from V and 8 bases from J, leaving 16 bases between. The V gene's germline CDR1 is SGHNT and CDR2 YYREEE (reference sequence). The DNA of the CDR3 is TGTGCCAGCAGCGGCGCGGCGGGAGGAGATTCACCCCTCCACTTT. It codes for CASSGAAGGDSPLHF. Based on the CDR3 plus reference TRBV5-4 and TRBJ1-6, the full variable domain is ETGVTQSPTHLIKTRGQQVTLRCSSQSGHNTVSWYQQALGQGPQFIFQYYREEENGRGNFPPRFSGLQFPNYSSELNVNALELDDSALYLCASSGAAGGDSPLHFGNGTRLTVT.